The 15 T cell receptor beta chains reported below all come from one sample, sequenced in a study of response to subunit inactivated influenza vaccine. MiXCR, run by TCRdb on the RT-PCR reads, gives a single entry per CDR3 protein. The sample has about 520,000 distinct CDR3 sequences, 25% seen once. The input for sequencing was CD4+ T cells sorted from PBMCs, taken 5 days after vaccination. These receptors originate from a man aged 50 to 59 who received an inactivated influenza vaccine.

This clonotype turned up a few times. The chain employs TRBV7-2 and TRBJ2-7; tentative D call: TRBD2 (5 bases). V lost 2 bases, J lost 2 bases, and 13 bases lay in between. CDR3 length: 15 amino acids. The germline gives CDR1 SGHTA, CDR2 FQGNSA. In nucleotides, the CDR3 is TGTGCCAGCAGCTTATCTTCTAGCCGAACCTACGAGCAGTACTTC. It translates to CASSLSSSRTYEQYF.

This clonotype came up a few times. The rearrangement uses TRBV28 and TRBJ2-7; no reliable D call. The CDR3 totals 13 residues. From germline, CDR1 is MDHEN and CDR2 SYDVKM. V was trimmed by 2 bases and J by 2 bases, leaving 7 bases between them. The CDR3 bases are TGTGCCAGCAGTTTACCCAGCCCCTACGAGCAGTACTTC. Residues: CASSLPSPYEQYF.

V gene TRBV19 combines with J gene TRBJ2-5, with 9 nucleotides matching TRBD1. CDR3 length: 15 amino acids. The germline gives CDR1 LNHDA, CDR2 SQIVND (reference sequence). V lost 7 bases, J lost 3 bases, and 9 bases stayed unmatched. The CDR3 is CASKVAGTGKETQYF. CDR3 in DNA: TGTGCCAGTAAGGTAGCCGGGACAGGGAAAGAGACCCAGTACTTC.

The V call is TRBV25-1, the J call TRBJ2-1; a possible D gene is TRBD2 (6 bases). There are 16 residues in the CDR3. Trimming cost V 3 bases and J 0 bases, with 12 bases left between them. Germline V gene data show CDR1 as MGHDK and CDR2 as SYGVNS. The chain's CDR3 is CASSDGSASSYNEQFF. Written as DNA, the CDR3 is TGTGCCAGCAGTGACGGGAGCGCGAGCTCCTACAATGAGCAGTTCTTC. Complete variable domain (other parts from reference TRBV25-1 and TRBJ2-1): EADIYQTPRYLVIGTGKKITLECSQTMGHDKMYWYQQDPGMELHLIHYSYGVNSTEKGDLSSESTVSRIRTEHFPLTLESARPSHTSQYLCASSDGSASSYNEQFFGPGTRLTVL.

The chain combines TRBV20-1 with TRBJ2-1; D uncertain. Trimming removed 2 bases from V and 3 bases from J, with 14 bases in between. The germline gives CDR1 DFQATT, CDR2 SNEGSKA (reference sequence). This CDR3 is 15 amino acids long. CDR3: CSARYPAAFYNEQFF. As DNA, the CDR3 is TGCAGTGCTAGATACCCCGCAGCCTTCTACAATGAGCAGTTCTTC.

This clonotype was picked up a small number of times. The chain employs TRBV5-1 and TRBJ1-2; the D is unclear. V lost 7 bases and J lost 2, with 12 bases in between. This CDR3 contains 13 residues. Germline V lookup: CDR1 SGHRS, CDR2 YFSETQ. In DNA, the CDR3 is TGCGCCAGCCGCGCACAGCCGAACTATGGCTACACCTTC. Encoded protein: CASRAQPNYGYTF.

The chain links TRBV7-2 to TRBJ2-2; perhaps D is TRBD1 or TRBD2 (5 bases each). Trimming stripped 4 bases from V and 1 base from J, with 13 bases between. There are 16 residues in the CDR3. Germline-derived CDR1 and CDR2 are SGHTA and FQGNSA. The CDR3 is CASSSTGRLNTGELFF. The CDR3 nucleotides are TGTGCCAGCAGCTCGACGGGACGTTTGAACACCGGGGAGCTGTTTTTT.

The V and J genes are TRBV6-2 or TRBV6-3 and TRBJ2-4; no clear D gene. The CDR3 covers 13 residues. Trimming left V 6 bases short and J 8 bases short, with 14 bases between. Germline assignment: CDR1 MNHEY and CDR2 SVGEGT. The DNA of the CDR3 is TGTGCCAGCAGCAAAACGTTTGGGGACATTCAGTACTTC. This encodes CASSKTFGDIQYF.

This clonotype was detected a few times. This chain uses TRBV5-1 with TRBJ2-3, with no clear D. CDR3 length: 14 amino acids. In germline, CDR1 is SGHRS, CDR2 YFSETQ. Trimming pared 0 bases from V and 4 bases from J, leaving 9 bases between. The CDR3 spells CASSLGQKPDTQYF. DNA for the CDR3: TGCGCCAGCAGCTTGGGGCAGAAACCAGATACGCAGTATTTT.

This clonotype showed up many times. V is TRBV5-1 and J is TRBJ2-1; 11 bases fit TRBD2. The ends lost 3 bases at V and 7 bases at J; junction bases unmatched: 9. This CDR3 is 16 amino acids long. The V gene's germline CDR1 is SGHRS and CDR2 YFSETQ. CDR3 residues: CASSSSSGGNWNEQFF. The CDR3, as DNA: TGCGCCAGCAGCTCCTCTAGCGGGGGGAACTGGAATGAGCAGTTCTTC.

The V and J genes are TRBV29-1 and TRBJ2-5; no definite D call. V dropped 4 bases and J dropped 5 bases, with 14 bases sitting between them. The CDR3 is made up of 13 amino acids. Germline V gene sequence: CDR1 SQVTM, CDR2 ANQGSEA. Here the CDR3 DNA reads TGCAGCGTTGGGGTCGTGCTCGCGGAGACCCAGTACTTC. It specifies CSVGVVLAETQYF.

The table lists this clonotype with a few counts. The DNA for the CDR3 is TGTGCCAGCAGCTTTTTGCGGGAGAAGGCCTACGAGCAGTACTTC. It yields the protein CASSFLREKAYEQYF. The genes are TRBV11-2 and TRBJ2-7, with 7 bases lining up with TRBD2. CDR3 length: 15 residues. Germline-derived CDR1 and CDR2 are SGHAT and FQNNGV. Trimming removed 3 bases from V and 2 bases from J; junction bases left unmatched: 7.

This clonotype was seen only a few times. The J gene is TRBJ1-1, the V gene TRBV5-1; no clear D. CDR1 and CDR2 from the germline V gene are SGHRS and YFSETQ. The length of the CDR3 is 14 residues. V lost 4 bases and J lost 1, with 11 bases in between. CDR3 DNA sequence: TGCGCCAGCAGCCCGGACGCCTGGAACACTGAAGCTTTCTTT. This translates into CASSPDAWNTEAFF.

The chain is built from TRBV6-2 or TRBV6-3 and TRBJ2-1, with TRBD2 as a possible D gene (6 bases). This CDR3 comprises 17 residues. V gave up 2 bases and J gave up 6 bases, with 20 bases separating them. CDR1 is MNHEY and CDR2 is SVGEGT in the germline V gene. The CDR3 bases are TGTGCCAGCAGTTACGGACTACAGTTCTCAGGCACCAATGAGCAGTTCTTC. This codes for CASSYGLQFSGTNEQFF.

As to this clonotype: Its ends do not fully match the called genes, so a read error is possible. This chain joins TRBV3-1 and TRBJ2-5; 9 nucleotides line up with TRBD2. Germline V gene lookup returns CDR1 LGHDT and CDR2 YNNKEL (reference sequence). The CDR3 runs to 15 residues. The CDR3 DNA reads TGTACCAGCAGCCGAAGCGGGGGGCGTCGGGAGACCCAGTACTTC. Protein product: CTSSRSGGRRETQYF.